This is a list of T cell receptor beta chains from one sample in a study of response to subunit inactivated influenza vaccine. Each CDR3 protein gets one entry after TCRdb re-called the RT-PCR reads with MiXCR. This sample has hundreds of thousands of distinct CDR3 sequences; around 8% occur once, and the top ten carry around 13%. Sequences were derived from PBMCs from blood, sampled 23 to 25 months after vaccination. The receptors here all came from a man aged 45-69 years who received an inactivated influenza vaccine. Each CDR3 is given with its conserved first and last residue. A D gene is named only where the DNA matches it firmly. Clone size is given for some rows only: seen once, a few or many times, or a class if the clone is expanded.

D	V	size	J	CDR3	DNA
TRBD1	TRBV7-8	medium-sized	TRBJ2-2	CASSWRFGTGGEYGTGELFF	TGTGCCAGCAGCTGGAGGTTTGGGACAGGGGGCGAGTACGGCACCGGGGAGCTGTTTTTT
TRBD1	TRBV15	few	TRBJ1-2	CATSRDLMVRTGSDYGYTF	TGTGCCACCAGCAGAGATTTGATGGTCAGGACAGGGAGTGACTATGGCTACACCTTC
-	TRBV5-1	many	TRBJ2-7	CASSLGWAEYF	TGCGCCAGCAGCTTGGGATGGGCGGAGTACTTC
TRBD1	TRBV27	-	TRBJ1-2	CASSYRGLYGYTF	TGTGCCAGCAGTTACAGGGGGCTTTATGGCTACACCTTC
TRBD1	TRBV3-1	few	TRBJ2-2	CASRKTGFAGELFF	TGTGCCAGCAGAAAGACAGGGTTCGCCGGGGAGCTGTTTTTT
TRBD1	TRBV5-1	many	TRBJ1-1	CASSLQGALNTEAFF	TGCGCCAGCAGCTTACAGGGGGCCCTGAACACTGAAGCTTTCTTT
TRBD2	TRBV4-3	-	TRBJ2-7	CASSQDLAGSNEQYF	TGCGCCAGCAGCCAAGATCTAGCGGGAAGTAACGAGCAGTACTTC
-	TRBV7-9	many	TRBJ2-1	CASSLKRLGIKNEQFF	TGTGCCAGCAGCTTAAAAAGACTAGGGATAAAAAATGAGCAGTTCTTC
-	TRBV3-2	many	TRBJ2-1	CASSQSGLAGAYNEQFF	TGTGCCAGCAGCCAATCCGGACTAGCGGGGGCCTACAATGAGCAGTTCTTC
-	TRBV20-1	-	TRBJ1-1	CCARSGGRQDTEAFF	TGCTGTGCTAGATCAGGCGGGAGACAAGACACTGAAGCTTTCTTT
-	TRBV21-1	-	TRBJ2-7	CASRWDTSYEQYF	TGTGCCAGCCGATGGGACACTTCCTACGAGCAGTACTTC
TRBD1	TRBV20-1	few	TRBJ2-4	CSARNEGTENIQYF	TGCAGTGCTAGAAATGAGGGGACAGAAAACATTCAGTACTTC
-	TRBV2	many	TRBJ1-2	CASSDKGGYTF	TGTGCCAGCAGTGATAAGGGAGGCTACACCTTC
-	TRBV6-2/TRBV6-3	few	TRBJ2-7	CASSYGSGIYEQYF	TGTGCCAGCAGTTACGGTTCTGGGATTTACGAGCAGTACTTC
TRBD1	TRBV4-1	-	TRBJ2-5	CASRGDREQETQYF	TGCGCCAGCAGGGGAGACAGGGAACAAGAGACCCAGTACTTC
-	TRBV12-3/TRBV12-4	few	TRBJ2-2	CASRGQYTGELFF	TGTGCCAGCAGGGGACAATACACCGGGGAGCTGTTTTTT
-	TRBV28	few	TRBJ1-1	CASNTGSGGWNTEAFF	TGTGCCAGCAACACCGGGAGCGGGGGTTGGAACACTGAAGCTTTCTTT
-	TRBV7-2	-	TRBJ2-1	CASSLRLNEQFF	TGTGCCAGCAGCTTAAGGCTCAATGAGCAGTTCTTC
-	TRBV18	few	TRBJ2-7	CASSPPRFGAGSEQYF	TGTGCCAGCTCACCACCTCGGTTTGGCGCTGGGTCCGAGCAGTACTTC
TRBD2	TRBV20-1	-	TRBJ2-2	CSARSGEGSAGELFF	TGCAGTGCTAGGTCCGGGGAGGGCTCGGCCGGGGAGCTGTTTTTT
-	TRBV15	-	TRBJ2-3	CATAESSTDTQYF	TGTGCCACAGCTGAGTCAAGCACAGATACGCAGTATTTT
TRBD2	TRBV4-1	many	TRBJ2-2	CASSHPGGANTGELFF	TGCGCCAGCAGCCATCCGGGGGGGGCGAACACCGGGGAGCTGTTTTTT
-	TRBV7-2	few	TRBJ1-2	CASSLETLENYGYTF	TGTGCCAGCAGCTTAGAAACCCTGGAAAACTATGGCTACACCTTC
TRBD2	TRBV10-3	few	TRBJ2-3	CAISEGLAGGQDTQYF	TGTGCCATCAGTGAAGGTCTAGCGGGGGGGCAGGATACGCAGTATTTT
TRBD2	TRBV20-1	-	TRBJ2-1	CSAIRLAGNYNEQFF	TGCAGTGCTATCCGACTAGCGGGAAACTACAATGAGCAGTTCTTC
TRBD2	TRBV20-1	few	TRBJ2-5	CSALRLAENQETQYF	TGCAGTGCTCTAAGACTAGCGGAAAACCAAGAGACCCAGTACTTC